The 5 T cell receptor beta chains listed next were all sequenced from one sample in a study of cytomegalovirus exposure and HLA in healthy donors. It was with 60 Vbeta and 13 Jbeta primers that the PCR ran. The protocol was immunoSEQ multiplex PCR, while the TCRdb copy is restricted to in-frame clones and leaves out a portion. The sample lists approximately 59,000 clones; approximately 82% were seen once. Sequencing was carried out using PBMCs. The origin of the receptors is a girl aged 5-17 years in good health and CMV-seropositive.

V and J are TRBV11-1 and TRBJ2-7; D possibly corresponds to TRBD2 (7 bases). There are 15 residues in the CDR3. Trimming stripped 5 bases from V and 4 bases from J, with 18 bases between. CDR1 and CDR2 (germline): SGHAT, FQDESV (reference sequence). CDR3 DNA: TGTGCCAGCAGCCGCGGGGGCCTACCAATTTACGAGCAGTACTTC. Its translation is CASSRGGLPIYEQYF.

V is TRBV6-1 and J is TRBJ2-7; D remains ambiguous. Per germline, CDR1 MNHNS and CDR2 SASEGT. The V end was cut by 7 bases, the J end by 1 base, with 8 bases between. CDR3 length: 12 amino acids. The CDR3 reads CASNQRSYEQYF. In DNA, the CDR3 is TGTGCCAGCAACCAGAGGTCCTACGAGCAGTACTTC.

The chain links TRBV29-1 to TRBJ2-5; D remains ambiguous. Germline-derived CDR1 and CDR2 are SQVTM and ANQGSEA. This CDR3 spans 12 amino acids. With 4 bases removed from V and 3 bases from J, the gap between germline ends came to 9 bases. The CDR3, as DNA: TGCAGCGTTGTCTCAGTGGAAGAGACCCAGTACTTC. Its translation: CSVVSVEETQYF.

The CDR3 sequence is CASSQDGSGYEQYF. CDR3 DNA: TGCGCCAGCAGCCAAGACGGTAGCGGCTACGAGCAGTACTTC. The chain uses TRBV4-3 and TRBJ2-7, with a weak D call TRBD2 (6 bases). Trimming took off 0 bases at V and 3 bases at J, with 9 bases between the two ends. This CDR3 comprises 14 residues. From germline, CDR1 is LGHNA and CDR2 YSLEER.

The CDR3 sequence: CASSLATGNEQYF. The CDR3 region has the DNA TGTGCCAGCAGCTTGGCAACAGGGAACGAGCAGTACTTC. The chain employs TRBV7-6 and TRBJ2-7; D may be TRBD1 (6 bases). V lost 3 bases and J 5 bases, leaving 11 bases between the germline ends. Germline-derived CDR1 and CDR2 are SGHVS and FNYEAQ. The CDR3 sequence is 13 residues long.